Included here is one T cell receptor beta chain sequence, with context. Germline V gene sequence: CDR1 LGHNA, CDR2 YNFKEQ. Trimming took 1 base from V and 0 from J; bases not matched to a gene: 3. This CDR3 is built from 16 residues. The sample is drawn from a study of T cell changes during pregnancy in multiple sclerosis. Assay: immunoSEQ multiplex PCR; the TCRdb copy retains only in-frame clones and omits some. The sample includes approximately 130,000 clones, 85% to 95% seen only once; the top ten take 6.2%. The chain carries TRBV4-2 and TRBJ1-5; 7 bases match TRBD1. Sequences were derived from peripheral blood, sampled before pregnancy. This TCR derives from a female donor with multiple sclerosis, enrolled in a pregnancy study. The CDR3: CASSQGDRDSNQPQHF. CDR3 coding DNA: TGTGCCAGCAGCCAAGGTGACAGGGATAGCAATCAGCCCCAGCATTTT.